Presented here are 8 T cell receptor beta chains from one specimen sequenced in a study of T cell changes during pregnancy in multiple sclerosis (dated by TCRdb to 2018 to 2020). Libraries were constructed by the immunoSEQ multiplex PCR assay. Imported from immuneACCESS, the table was reduced by TCRdb to in-frame sequences with V and J called. These copies leave out some clones; in studies compared against another copy, an unresolved V gene accounts for under half, and the cause of the remainder is not known. This sample is represented by about 69,000 clones; just over 90% of them were singletons. 1.4% of the sample lies in the top ten. The input for sequencing was peripheral blood, taken in the third trimester of pregnancy. These receptors were collected from a female donor with multiple sclerosis, enrolled in a pregnancy study.

This chain connects TRBV19 to TRBJ1-5; D might be TRBD1 (5 bases). Germline lookup yields CDR1 LNHDA and CDR2 SQIVND (reference sequence). The CDR3 runs to 13 residues. With 5 bases removed from V and 4 bases from J, the gap between germline ends came to 9 bases. This CDR3 reads CASSPGFNQPQHF. In DNA, the CDR3 is TGTGCCAGTAGTCCAGGGTTTAATCAGCCCCAGCATTTT. Full variable domain (rest looked up from reference TRBV19 and TRBJ1-5): DGGITQSPKYLFRKEGQNVTLSCEQNLNHDAMYWYRQDPGQGLRLIYYSQIVNDFQKGDIAEGYSVSREKKESFPLTVTSAQKNPTAFYLCASSPGFNQPQHFGDGTRLSIL.

The gene calls are TRBV4-1 and TRBJ2-7, with 10 positions matching TRBD1. V shed 4 bases and J 2 bases; nucleotides not matched to a gene: 17. The CDR3 runs to 19 residues. Germline values: CDR1 MGHRA, CDR2 YSYEKL. CDR3 in amino acids: CASSPLPRTGGGSPYEQYF. CDR3 DNA sequence: TGCGCCAGCAGCCCCCTCCCGAGGACAGGGGGAGGGAGTCCCTACGAGCAGTACTTC.

The chain uses TRBV5-1 and TRBJ1-1; D is perhaps TRBD1 (6 bases). V lost 2 bases, J lost 5 bases, and 13 bases lay in between. CDR1 is SGHRS, CDR2 YFSETQ, per germline. The CDR3 has 14 residues. The CDR3 sequence: CASSFGRGNTEAFF. Here the CDR3 DNA reads TGCGCCAGCAGCTTCGGCAGGGGTAATACTGAAGCTTTCTTT.

The chain links TRBV30 to TRBJ2-7; 13 positions agree with TRBD2. CDR1 is GTSNPN, CDR2 SVGIG, per germline (reference sequence). The CDR3 sequence is 12 residues long. V was clipped by 1 base and J by 11 bases; unmatched bases: 2. This chain's CDR3 is CAWSGLAGGKYF. The CDR3 nucleotides are TGTGCCTGGAGTGGACTAGCGGGGGGCAAGTACTTC.

This clone was detected many times. The chain recombines TRBV7-9 with TRBJ2-5; 9 bases agree with TRBD2. This CDR3 is built from 17 residues. V was pared by 4 bases and J by 0 bases, with 9 bases of the junction left unmatched. The germline V gene encodes CDR1 SEHNR and CDR2 FQNEAQ (reference sequence). The CDR3 is CASSSGVAGEYQETQYF. Written as DNA, the CDR3 is TGTGCCAGCAGCTCCGGGGTAGCGGGGGAGTACCAAGAGACCCAGTACTTC.

The chain is built from TRBV5-1 and TRBJ1-1, with 10 bases that match TRBD1. V dropped 3 bases and J dropped 1; count of bases not matched to a gene: 15. CDR3 length equals 19 residues. Germline V gene lookup returns CDR1 SGHRS and CDR2 YFSETQ. CDR3 in amino acids: CASSSGVGTGAYANTEAFF. The CDR3 nucleotides are TGCGCCAGCAGCTCGGGGGTGGGGACAGGGGCGTACGCGAACACTGAAGCTTTCTTT.

This clone was found a few times. The chain employs TRBV5-6 and TRBJ1-2; tentatively, D is TRBD1 (5 bases). The CDR3 runs 13 residues. V gave up 4 bases and J gave up 0 bases, with 7 bases separating them. Germline V gene lookup returns CDR1 SGHDT and CDR2 YYEEEE. DNA for the CDR3: TGTGCCAGCAGCCGGACACCTAACTATGGCTACACCTTC. This translates into CASSRTPNYGYTF.

The chain recombines TRBV2 with TRBJ2-7, with 7 bases aligning to TRBD1. The length of the CDR3 is 16 residues. CDR1 and CDR2 from the germline V gene are SNHLY and FYNNEI. J gave up 3 bases and V 6 bases, and 14 bases lay outside the gene matches. The DNA of the CDR3 is TGTGCCAGCAGCGACACCCCTCGGACAGGAAACTACGAGCAGTACTTC. It encodes CASSDTPRTGNYEQYF.